Below are 9 T cell receptor beta chains sequenced from a single sample in a study of control samples from healthy donors and cancer patients. Generated by immunoSEQ multiplex PCR, the TCRdb table keeps only in-frame clones and is missing some. The profile covers over 60,000 clones, with over 85% appearing a single time and roughly 2% taken by the ten largest. Specimen: PBMCs. These receptors came from a woman aged 60-70 years with head and neck cancer.

The chain links TRBV6-6 to TRBJ1-1, with no clear D. Deletions cut 6 bases from V and 1 base from J, with 9 bases between. Germline lookup yields CDR1 MNHNY and CDR2 SVGAGI (reference sequence). This CDR3 region has 13 residues. The CDR3: CASRLTGNTEAFF. In DNA form, the CDR3 reads TGTGCCAGCAGGCTGACTGGGAACACTGAAGCTTTCTTT.

This clone showed up just once. CDR3 region: CATARGAAGETQYF. The CDR3 nucleotides are TGTGCCACCGCCCGGGGAGCGGCTGGTGAGACCCAGTACTTC. This rearrangement joins TRBV24-1 to TRBJ2-5, with a weak D call TRBD2 (5 bases). The length of the CDR3 is 14 residues. Trimming shortened V by 9 bases and J by 5 bases, and 18 bases separated the two germline ends. Per the germline V gene, CDR1 is KGHDR and CDR2 is SFDVKD.

A word on this clone: Sequence at one end of the junction differs from germline and may be a read error. The chain joins TRBV15 to TRBJ2-1, with 9 bases fitting TRBD2. The CDR3 runs 19 residues. Germline V CDR1 and CDR2: LNHNV, YYDKDF (reference sequence). This CDR3 reads CATSDKIGIAGDPGNEHLF. The DNA of the CDR3 is TGTGCCACCAGCGATAAAATTGGGATAGCGGGAGACCCAGGGAATGAGCACCTCTTC.

The genes are TRBV5-1 and TRBJ1-5; TRBD1 matches 7 bases. V gave up 3 bases and J gave up 1 base; unmatched junction bases: 1. Germline V lookup: CDR1 SGHRS, CDR2 YFSETQ. CDR3 length: 14 amino acids. CDR3 protein: CASSSGQSNQPQHF. The CDR3 DNA reads as TGCGCCAGCAGCTCGGGACAGAGCAATCAGCCCCAGCATTTT.

For the CDR3, the DNA is TGTGCCAGCAGGACTAGCGGGACCGGGGAGCTGTTTTTT. It encodes CASRTSGTGELFF. The chain has TRBV2 and TRBJ2-2; 10 bases align to TRBD2. V shed 6 bases, J shed 5 bases, and the junction held 0 bases outside the gene matches. The CDR3 has 13 amino acids. Germline lookup yields CDR1 SNHLY and CDR2 FYNNEI.

V and J are TRBV6-2 or TRBV6-3 and TRBJ2-7; the match to TRBD2 covers 11 bases. With V trimmed by 0 bases and J by 2 bases, 9 bases remained unmatched. This CDR3 contains 18 residues. The germline CDR1 and CDR2 sequences are MNHEY and SVGEGT. This CDR3 is CASSYSRNLAGGPYEQYF. CDR3 in DNA: TGTGCCAGCAGTTACTCGAGGAATCTAGCGGGAGGACCCTACGAGCAGTACTTC.

J is TRBJ1-1 and V is TRBV5-5; no clear D. V dropped 1 base and J dropped 5 bases, with 9 bases sitting between them. The CDR3 spans 13 residues. Germline values: CDR1 SGHKS, CDR2 YYEKEE (reference sequence). DNA of the CDR3: TGTGCCAGCAGCTTGATAGAGAAGACTGAAGCTTTCTTT. Its translation is CASSLIEKTEAFF.

This chain joins TRBV6-2 or TRBV6-3 and TRBJ1-5, with D possibly matching TRBD1 (5 bases). V was shortened by 0 bases and J by 8 bases, with 14 bases between the two germline ends. Germline-derived CDR1 and CDR2 are MNHEY and SVGEGT. The CDR3 has 15 residues. As DNA, the CDR3 is TGTGCCAGCAGTTACTCGAGGCAGGGTCTGGAGCCCCAGCATTTT. Its protein is CASSYSRQGLEPQHF.

The rearrangement links TRBV4-1 to TRBJ1-2; D is unclear. This CDR3 is 11 amino acids long. Trimming removed 0 bases from V and 8 bases from J, with 4 bases in between. Germline CDR1 and CDR2: MGHRA and YSYEKL. The CDR3 here is CASSQDSGYTF. The CDR3 region has the DNA TGCGCCAGCAGCCAAGATTCAGGCTACACCTTC.